This TCR beta chain emerged from a study of Tregs in tolerant kidney transplant recipients. Whole-study findings and limits: Activated donor B cell expansion appeared to reveal the most relevant donor-specific TCRbeta repertoire.

The length of the CDR3 is 13 residues. Germline assignment: CDR1 WSHSY and CDR2 SAAADI. The ends were cut back, 8 bases at V and 4 bases at J, with 14 bases in the middle. Profiling relied on immunoSEQ multiplex PCR, and the TCRdb table lists in-frame clones only, not all of them. Of roughly 45,000 clones in the sample, 75% to 95% were seen once. An overnight rest at 37°C with about 200 IU/ml IL-2 preceded regulatory T cell sorting from thawed PBMCs. About this clone itself: Antigen unknown.

Material for sequencing was Tregs from blood. This chain uses TRBV10-2 with TRBJ1-1, with D possibly being TRBD1 (6 bases). This clonotype was obtained from a human donor in good health. The CDR3 DNA follows: TGCGCCAGCTACTTCCAGGGGAGCACTGAAGCTTTCTTT. It codes for CASYFQGSTEAFF.